A selection of T cell receptor beta chains follows, all from one sample in a study of blood T cell repertoires in COVID-19. Generated by immunoSEQ multiplex PCR, the TCRdb table keeps only in-frame clones and is missing some. The sample has some 150,000 clones; approximately 86% are singletons. Sequenced input: peripheral blood. The receptor source for this set is a human donor in a cohort sampled during active COVID-19. CDR3s include the opening cysteine and the closing phenylalanine or tryptophan. A D gene is named only where the DNA matches it firmly. Clone size is shown for a subset of rows, as once, few, many or a class of expanded clone.

len	d_gene	j_gene	v_gene	abundance	CDR3aa	CDR3nt
15	TRBD1	TRBJ1-2	TRBV6-1	.	CASSEATTGSYGYTF	TGTGCCAGCAGTGAAGCAACGACAGGGTCCTATGGCTACACCTTC
17	TRBD2	TRBJ2-1	TRBV14	.	CASSQAGGLAVYNEQFF	TGTGCCAGCAGCCAAGCAGGCGGGCTAGCGGTCTACAATGAGCAGTTCTTC
14	TRBD2	TRBJ2-7	TRBV28	.	CATESGTNSYEQYF	TGTGCCACCGAATCCGGGACTAATTCCTACGAGCAGTACTTC
16	TRBD2	TRBJ2-1	TRBV7-9	many	CASSFGLAGSRNEQFF	TGTGCCAGCAGCTTCGGACTAGCGGGATCCAGAAATGAGCAGTTCTTC
15	TRBD1	TRBJ1-1	TRBV27	once	CASTPVGDRGRVTFF	TGTGCCAGCACCCCCGTGGGGGACAGGGGGAGGGTGACTTTCTTT
13	.	TRBJ2-7	TRBV5-1	.	CASSLVSHYEQYF	TGCGCCAGCAGCTTGGTGTCACATTACGAGCAGTACTTC
14	TRBD2	TRBJ2-1	TRBV28	.	CASSFSGSTNEQFF	TGTGCCAGCAGTTTTAGCGGGTCCACGAATGAGCAGTTCTTC
14	.	TRBJ2-7	TRBV27	.	CASSFGPGVGEQYF	TGTGCCAGCAGTTTCGGTCCGGGGGTTGGGGAGCAGTACTTC
17	TRBD1	TRBJ1-2	TRBV6-1	.	CASSEYLLQGATYGYTF	TGTGCCAGCAGTGAATATCTCCTACAGGGGGCAACCTATGGCTACACCTTC
14	.	TRBJ1-1	TRBV28	once	CASSPRPGETEAFF	TGTGCCAGCAGTCCTCGTCCGGGAGAAACTGAAGCTTTCTTT
16	TRBD2	TRBJ2-3	TRBV2	.	CASRPWGGVSTDTQYF	TGTGCCAGCAGACCCTGGGGGGGGGTTAGCACAGATACGCAGTATTTT
13	.	TRBJ1-1	TRBV5-6	.	CASSLEGDGEAFF	TGTGCCAGCAGCTTGGAAGGGGATGGTGAAGCTTTCTTT
14	TRBD1	TRBJ1-2	TRBV3-1/TRBV3-2	.	CASSRGQVYYGYTF	TGTGCCAGCAGCCGCGGACAGGTTTACTATGGCTACACCTTC
20	TRBD1	TRBJ2-3	TRBV16	.	CASSQLVPANQTGRTDTQYF	TGTGCCAGCAGCCAATTGGTTCCGGCGAACCAGACAGGGAGAACAGATACGCAGTATTTT
15	.	TRBJ1-4	TRBV7-3	few	CASSPSGATNEKLFF	TGTGCCAGCAGCCCGTCAGGGGCAACTAATGAAAAACTGTTTTTT
15	TRBD1	TRBJ1-2	TRBV28	.	CASSPPDRADYGYTF	TGTGCCAGCAGTCCCCCCGACAGGGCTGACTATGGCTACACCTTC
13	.	TRBJ1-2	TRBV5-4	.	CASSPGGHYGYTF	TGTGCCAGCAGCCCCGGTGGGCACTATGGCTACACCTTC
15	.	TRBJ1-4	TRBV5-1	.	CASSLTGQTNEKLFF	TGCGCCAGCAGCTTGACAGGGCAAACTAATGAAAAACTGTTTTTT
13	.	TRBJ2-1	TRBV6-5	.	CASSYRSYNEQFF	TGTGCCAGCAGTTACCGTTCCTACAATGAGCAGTTCTTC
13	.	TRBJ2-1	TRBV7-9	once	CASSDDRYNEQFF	TGTGCCAGCAGCGACGACAGGTACAATGAGCAGTTCTTC
15	.	TRBJ2-1	TRBV7-9	.	CASSSSGFSYNEQFF	TGTGCCAGCAGCTCCAGCGGGTTCTCCTACAATGAGCAGTTCTTC
15	.	TRBJ1-5	TRBV28	.	CASSQGVFGNQPQHF	TGTGCCAGCAGTCAAGGGGTGTTCGGCAATCAGCCCCAGCATTTT
16	TRBD2	TRBJ2-7	TRBV5-4	.	CASSLFGTSDRYEQYF	TGTGCCAGCAGCTTGTTCGGGACTAGCGATCGGTACGAGCAGTACTTC
13	TRBD1	TRBJ2-1	TRBV5-1	.	CASSLGQGGEQFF	TGCGCCAGCAGCTTGGGACAGGGCGGGGAGCAGTTCTTC
17	.	TRBJ2-5	TRBV6-8	.	CASSIGGGASPRETQYF	TGTGCCAGCAGTATTGGTGGGGGGGCATCCCCCCGGGAGACCCAGTACTTC
12	.	TRBJ1-6	TRBV2	.	CASSTGNSPLHF	TGTGCCAGCAGTACAGGGAATTCACCCCTCCACTTT
16	.	TRBJ1-6	TRBV28	.	CASSPRSFAYNSPLHF	TGTGCCAGCAGTCCCCGTTCCTTTGCCTATAATTCACCCCTCCACTTT
13	.	TRBJ1-2	TRBV14	.	CASSSGAGYGYTF	TGTGCCAGCAGCTCCGGAGCAGGGTATGGCTACACCTTC
14	.	TRBJ1-2	TRBV19	.	CANSIIQGTYGYTF	TGTGCCAATAGTATAATTCAGGGGACCTATGGCTACACCTTC
12	.	TRBJ2-7	TRBV6-5	.	CASRTGYNEQYF	TGTGCCAGCCGAACAGGGTACAACGAGCAGTACTTC
14	.	TRBJ1-5	TRBV5-6	.	CASSLGQGSQPQHF	TGTGCCAGCAGCTTGGGGCAGGGTAGTCAGCCCCAGCATTTT
12	.	TRBJ2-6	TRBV30	.	CAYTGSTNVLTF	TGTGCCTATACAGGGTCGACCAACGTCCTGACTTTC
15	TRBD1	TRBJ2-7	TRBV28	.	CASSRPGQGSYEQYF	TGTGCCAGCAGTCGTCCGGGACAGGGCTCCTACGAGCAGTACTTC
15	TRBD2	TRBJ2-1	TRBV5-5	.	CASSQTSGGFYEQFF	TGTGCCAGCAGCCAGACTAGCGGTGGGTTTTATGAGCAGTTCTTC
14	TRBD1	TRBJ2-5	TRBV29-1	.	CSAVGTGYQETQYF	TGCAGCGCTGTCGGGACAGGGTACCAAGAGACCCAGTACTTC
12	.	TRBJ2-7	TRBV11-3	.	CASSLQGHEQYF	TGTGCCAGCAGCCTACAGGGCCACGAGCAGTACTTC
16	.	TRBJ2-2	TRBV25-1	.	CASRQKDITNTGELFF	TGTGCCAGCAGACAAAAGGACATAACGAACACCGGGGAGCTGTTTTTT